This T cell receptor beta chain was retrieved from a study of a mutant IDH1 vaccine in newly diagnosed glioma. Study details: Patients under treatment included around 60% males and roughly 40% females and had a mean age of around 40 years.

The germline gives CDR1 SEHNR, CDR2 FQNEAQ (reference sequence). V was trimmed by 7 bases and J by 0 bases, leaving 6 bases between them. The CDR3 is 12 residues long. This clone was detected only a few times. Its antigen is not identified. Time point specified: baseline, week 1 (first vaccination visit). The treatment denotes: pre-vaccination baseline after standard-of-care therapy. Sequenced by immunoSEQ multiplex PCR; TCRdb stores in-frame clones only, minus some. Among 90,000 to 95,000 clones listed, roughly 85% were seen once. General study findings and limits: In just under 95% of patients, immune responses induced by the vaccine occurred.

The TCR was taken from a woman aged 45 to 65 with glioma. This rearrangement joins TRBV7-9 to TRBJ1-1; D is unresolved. Sequences were derived from PBMCs, sampled from a glioma patient treated with radiotherapy, temozolomide or both. The CDR3 reads CASTKVNTEAFF. Written as DNA, the CDR3 is TGTGCCAGCACGAAGGTGAACACTGAAGCTTTCTTT. The full variable domain, rest sourced from reference TRBV7-9 and TRBJ1-1, is DTGVSQNPRHKITKRGQNVTFRCDPISEHNRLYWYRQTLGQGPEFLTYFQNEAQLEKSRLLSDRFSAERPKGSFSTLEIQRTEQGDSAMYLCASTKVNTEAFFGQGTRLTVV.